This T cell receptor beta chain appears in the sequencing data of a study of shared clonotypes between healthy human individuals. As defined, naive CD8 cells were CD45RO-negative and positively selected for CCR7, with terminally differentiated effector memory CD45RA+ cells excluded. Trimming stripped 3 bases from V and 4 bases from J, with 28 bases between. CDR3 length: 19 amino acids. From germline, CDR1 is SQVTM and CDR2 ANQGSEA. Data came from immunoSEQ multiplex PCR; TCRdb stores just in-frame clones and leaves some out. The sample has about 2 million clones, roughly 95% seen once. The specimen was naive CD8+ T cells sorted from blood. The receptor comes from a man younger than 35 in good health. This chain joins TRBV29-1 and TRBJ2-1; weak D call: TRBD2 (6 bases). The CDR3 DNA sequence: TGCAGCGTTGAGGCTAGCGTACGACCCCGGACCCAGTTTTACAATGAGCAGTTCTTC. Encoded protein: CSVEASVRPRTQFYNEQFF.